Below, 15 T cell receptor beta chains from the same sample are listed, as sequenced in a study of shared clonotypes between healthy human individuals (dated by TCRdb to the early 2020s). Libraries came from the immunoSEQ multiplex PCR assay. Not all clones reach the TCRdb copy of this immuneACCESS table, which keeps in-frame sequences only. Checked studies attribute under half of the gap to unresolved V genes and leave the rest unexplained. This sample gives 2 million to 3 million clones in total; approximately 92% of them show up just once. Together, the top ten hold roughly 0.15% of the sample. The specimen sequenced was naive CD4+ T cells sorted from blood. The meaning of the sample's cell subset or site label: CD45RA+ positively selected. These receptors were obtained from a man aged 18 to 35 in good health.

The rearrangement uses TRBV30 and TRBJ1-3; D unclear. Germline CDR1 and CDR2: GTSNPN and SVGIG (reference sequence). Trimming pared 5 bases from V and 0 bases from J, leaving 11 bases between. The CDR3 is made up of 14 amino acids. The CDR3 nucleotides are TGTGCCTGGCGATACAAGAGCTCTGGAAACACCATATATTTT. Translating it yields CAWRYKSSGNTIYF.

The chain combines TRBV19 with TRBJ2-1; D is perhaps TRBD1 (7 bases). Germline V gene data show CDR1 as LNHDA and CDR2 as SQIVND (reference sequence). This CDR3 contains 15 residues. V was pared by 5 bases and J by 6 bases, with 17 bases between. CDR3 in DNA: TGTGCCAGTAGTGGGACAGCTACTAGCACCAATGAGCAGTTCTTC. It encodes CASSGTATSTNEQFF.

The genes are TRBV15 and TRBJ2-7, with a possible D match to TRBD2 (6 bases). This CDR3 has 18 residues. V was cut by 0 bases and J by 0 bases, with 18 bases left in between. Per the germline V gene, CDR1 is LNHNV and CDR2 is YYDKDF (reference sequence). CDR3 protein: CATSRERGGAKSSYEQYF. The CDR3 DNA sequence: TGTGCCACCAGCAGAGAGAGAGGAGGGGCCAAGAGCTCCTACGAGCAGTACTTC.

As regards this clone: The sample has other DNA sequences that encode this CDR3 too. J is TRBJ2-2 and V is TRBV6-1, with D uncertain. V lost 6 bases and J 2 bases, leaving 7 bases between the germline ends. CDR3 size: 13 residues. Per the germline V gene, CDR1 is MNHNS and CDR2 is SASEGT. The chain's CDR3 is CASSGPNTGELFF. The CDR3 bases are TGTGCCAGCAGCGGACCCAACACCGGGGAGCTGTTTTTT.

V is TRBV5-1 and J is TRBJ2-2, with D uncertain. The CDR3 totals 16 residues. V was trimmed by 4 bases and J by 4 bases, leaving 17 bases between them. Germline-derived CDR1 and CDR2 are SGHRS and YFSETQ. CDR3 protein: CASSQTQASGTGELFF. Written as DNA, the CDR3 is TGCGCCAGCAGCCAAACCCAGGCTTCCGGCACCGGGGAGCTGTTTTTT.

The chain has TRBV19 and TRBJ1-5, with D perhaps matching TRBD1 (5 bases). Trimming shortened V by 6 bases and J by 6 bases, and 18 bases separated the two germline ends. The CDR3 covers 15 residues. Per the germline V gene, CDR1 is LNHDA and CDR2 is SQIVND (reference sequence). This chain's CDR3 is CASRSWGDGGQPQHF. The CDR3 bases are TGTGCCAGTAGAAGCTGGGGCGATGGGGGTCAGCCCCAGCATTTT.

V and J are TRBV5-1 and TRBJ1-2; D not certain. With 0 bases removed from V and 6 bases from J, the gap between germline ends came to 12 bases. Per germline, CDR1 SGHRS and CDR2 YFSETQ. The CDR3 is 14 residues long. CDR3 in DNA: TGCGCCAGCAGCTTGGCGTGGCAGGAGGATGGCTACACCTTC. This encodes CASSLAWQEDGYTF.

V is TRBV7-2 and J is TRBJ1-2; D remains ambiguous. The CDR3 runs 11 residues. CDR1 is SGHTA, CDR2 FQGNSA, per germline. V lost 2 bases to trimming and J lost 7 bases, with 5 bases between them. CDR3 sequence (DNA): TGTGCCAGCAGCTTAAACACTGGCTACACCTTC. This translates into CASSLNTGYTF.

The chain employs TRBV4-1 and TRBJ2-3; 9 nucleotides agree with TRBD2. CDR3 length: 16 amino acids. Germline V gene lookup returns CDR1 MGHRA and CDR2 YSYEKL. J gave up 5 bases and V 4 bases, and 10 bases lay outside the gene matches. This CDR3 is CASSPRSGGWIDTQYF. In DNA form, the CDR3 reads TGCGCCAGCAGCCCGCGGAGCGGGGGGTGGATAGATACGCAGTATTTT.

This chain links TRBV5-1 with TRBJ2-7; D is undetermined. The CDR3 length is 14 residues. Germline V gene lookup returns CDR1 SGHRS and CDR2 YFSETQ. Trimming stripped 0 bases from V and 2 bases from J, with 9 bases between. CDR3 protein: CASSLEGNPYEQYF. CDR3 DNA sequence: TGCGCCAGCAGCTTGGAAGGGAATCCCTACGAGCAGTACTTC. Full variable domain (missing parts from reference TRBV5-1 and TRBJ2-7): KAGVTQTPRYLIKTRGQQVTLSCSPISGHRSVSWYQQTPGQGLQFLFEYFSETQRNKGNFPGRFSGRQFSNSRSEMNVSTLELGDSALYLCASSLEGNPYEQYFGPGTRLTVT.

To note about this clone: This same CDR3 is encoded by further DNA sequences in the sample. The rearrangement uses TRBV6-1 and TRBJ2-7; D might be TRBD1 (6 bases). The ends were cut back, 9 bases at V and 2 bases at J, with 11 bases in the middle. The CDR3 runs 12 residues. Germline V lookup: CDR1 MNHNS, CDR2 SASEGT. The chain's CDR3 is CASIDRTYEQYF. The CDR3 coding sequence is TGTGCCAGTATAGACAGGACCTACGAGCAGTACTTC.

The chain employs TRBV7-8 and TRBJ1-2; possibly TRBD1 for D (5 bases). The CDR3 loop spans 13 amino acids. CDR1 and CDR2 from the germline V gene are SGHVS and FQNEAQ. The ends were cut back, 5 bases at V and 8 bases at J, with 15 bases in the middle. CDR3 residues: CASSPGLMGGYTF. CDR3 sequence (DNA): TGTGCCAGCAGCCCAGGGCTGATGGGGGGCTACACCTTC. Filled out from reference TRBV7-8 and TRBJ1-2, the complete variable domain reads GAGVSQSPRYKVAKRGQDVALRCDPISGHVSLFWYQQALGQGPEFLTYFQNEAQLDKSGLPSDRFFAERPEGSVSTLKIQRTQQEDSAVYLCASSPGLMGGYTFGSGTRLTVV.

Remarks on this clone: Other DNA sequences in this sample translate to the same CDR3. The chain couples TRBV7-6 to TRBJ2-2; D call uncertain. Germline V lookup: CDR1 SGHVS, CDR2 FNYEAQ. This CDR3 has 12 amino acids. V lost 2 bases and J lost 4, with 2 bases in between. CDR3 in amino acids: CASSLITGELFF. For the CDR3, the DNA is TGTGCCAGCAGCTTAATCACCGGGGAGCTGTTTTTT.

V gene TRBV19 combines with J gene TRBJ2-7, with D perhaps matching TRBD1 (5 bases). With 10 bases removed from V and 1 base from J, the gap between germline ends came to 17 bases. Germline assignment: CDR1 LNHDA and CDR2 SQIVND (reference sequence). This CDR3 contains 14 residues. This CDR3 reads CATRRTRISYEQYF. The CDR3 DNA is TGTGCCACGAGAAGGACAAGGATATCCTACGAGCAGTACTTC.

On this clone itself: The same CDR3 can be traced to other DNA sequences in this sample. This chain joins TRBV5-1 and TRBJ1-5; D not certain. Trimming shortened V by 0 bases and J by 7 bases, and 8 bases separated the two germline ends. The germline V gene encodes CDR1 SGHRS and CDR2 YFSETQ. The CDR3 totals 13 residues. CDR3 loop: CASSLEGSQPQHF. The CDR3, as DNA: TGCGCCAGCAGCTTGGAGGGAAGCCAGCCCCAGCATTTT.